This T cell receptor beta chain was recovered during a study of T cell responses to AZD1222 COVID-19 vaccine. Study-level results: Among AZD1222 vaccinees, only six were seropositive at baseline.

The CDR3 length is 14 residues. CDR1 SQVTM and CDR2 ANQGSEA come from the germline V gene. V dropped 3 bases and J dropped 3 bases, with 14 bases sitting between them. This clone was counted a few times. Its target is not known. Clones were sequenced by immunoSEQ multiplex PCR, and TCRdb holds only the in-frame ones, with some missing. The profile shows about 100,000 clones, roughly 89% of them singletons. This receptor was taken from an adult in good health. V is TRBV29-1 and J is TRBJ1-1; the D gene is possibly TRBD1 (6 bases). The sequenced sample was peripheral blood, obtained on day 0 of AZD1222 vaccination. The CDR3 loop is CSVDGMGGDTEAFF. CDR3 DNA sequence: TGCAGCGTTGATGGAATGGGGGGCGACACTGAAGCTTTCTTT.